The clone carrying this TCR beta chain appeared many times. The sample originates from a study of T cells after yellow fever vaccination. About the research overall: When fractions had low cell numbers, they were prepared with SMART-Seq v4 Ultra Low Input.

Germline lookup yields CDR1 SGHTA and CDR2 FQGTGA. V lost 2 bases and J 0 bases, leaving 17 bases between the germline ends. CDR3 length: 19 residues. From the 5' RACE reads, TCRdb called clonotypes with MiXCR, one entry per CDR3 protein. This table has some 160,000 distinct CDR3 sequences, 6% to 7.5% appearing once. This clonotype originated in a man between 18 and 35 years old who received the YFV17D yellow fever vaccine. Material: CD4+ T cells sorted from PBMCs, obtained about 5 days after the first yellow fever vaccination. The chain employs TRBV7-3 and TRBJ2-6; TRBD2 might be the D (7 bases). The chain's CDR3 is CASSLRHGGGLSGANVLTF. CDR3 bases: TGTGCCAGCAGCTTACGCCATGGGGGGGGGCTCTCTGGGGCCAACGTCCTGACTTTC.